These 2 T cell receptor beta chains share one sample of origin, sequenced in a study of blood T cell repertoires in COVID-19. The repertoire was sequenced with immunoSEQ multiplex PCR; TCRdb's copy has only in-frame clones and lacks some. Of 150,000 to 200,000 clones in the sample, approximately 79% are singletons; the top ten hold roughly 18%. Sequencing input: peripheral blood. Every receptor here comes from a woman at least 80 years old with acute or convalescent COVID-19.

The chain is built from TRBV6-1 and TRBJ1-5; D is ambiguous. The CDR3 loop spans 14 amino acids. V was clipped by 2 bases and J by 6 bases, with 11 bases between them. The germline CDR1 and CDR2 sequences are MNHNS and SASEGT. Here the CDR3 reads CASSEYPLGQPQHF. Here the CDR3 DNA reads TGTGCCAGCAGTGAATATCCCCTAGGTCAGCCCCAGCATTTT.

This chain connects TRBV7-2 to TRBJ2-7; D perhaps matches TRBD1 (5 bases). V was pared by 5 bases and J by 2 bases, with 10 bases between. Germline lookup yields CDR1 SGHTA and CDR2 FQGNSA. The CDR3 loop spans 13 amino acids. This chain's CDR3 is CASSNGQTYEQYF. The CDR3 DNA follows: TGTGCCAGCAGCAACGGACAAACCTACGAGCAGTACTTC.